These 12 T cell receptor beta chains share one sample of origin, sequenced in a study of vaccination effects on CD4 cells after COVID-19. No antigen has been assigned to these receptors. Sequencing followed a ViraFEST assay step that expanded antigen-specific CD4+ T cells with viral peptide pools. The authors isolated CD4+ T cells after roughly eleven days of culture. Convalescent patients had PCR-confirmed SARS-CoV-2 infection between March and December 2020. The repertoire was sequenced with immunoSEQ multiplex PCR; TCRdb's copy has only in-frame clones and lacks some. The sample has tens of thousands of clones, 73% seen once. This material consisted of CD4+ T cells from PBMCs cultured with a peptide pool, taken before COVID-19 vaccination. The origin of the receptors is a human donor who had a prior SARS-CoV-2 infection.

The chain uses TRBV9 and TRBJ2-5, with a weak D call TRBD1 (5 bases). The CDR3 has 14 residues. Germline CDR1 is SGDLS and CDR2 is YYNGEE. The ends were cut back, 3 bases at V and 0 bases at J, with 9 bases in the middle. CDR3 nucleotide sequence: TGTGCCAGCAGCGGGACACCGTACCAAGAGACCCAGTACTTC. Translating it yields CASSGTPYQETQYF.

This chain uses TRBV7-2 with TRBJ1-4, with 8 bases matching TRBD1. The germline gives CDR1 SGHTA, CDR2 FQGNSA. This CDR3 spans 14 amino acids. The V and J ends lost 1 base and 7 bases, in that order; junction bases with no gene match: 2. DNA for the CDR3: TGTGCCAGCAGCTTAGGGACAGGGATTGAAAAACTGTTTTTT. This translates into CASSLGTGIEKLFF.

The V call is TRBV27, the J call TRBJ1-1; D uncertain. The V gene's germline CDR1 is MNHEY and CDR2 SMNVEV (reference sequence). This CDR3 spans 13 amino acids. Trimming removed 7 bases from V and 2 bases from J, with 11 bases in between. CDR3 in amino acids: CASKLYFNTEAFF. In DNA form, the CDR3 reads TGTGCCAGCAAACTGTACTTCAACACTGAAGCTTTCTTT.

Written as DNA, the CDR3 is TGCGCCAGCAGGCGAGGGCAGGAAGCATATAGCACAGATACGCAGTATTTT. It codes for CASRRGQEAYSTDTQYF. The rearrangement links TRBV5-1 to TRBJ2-3, with a possible D match to TRBD2 (5 bases). The CDR3 runs 17 residues. V was pared by 5 bases and J by 0 bases, with 19 bases between. CDR1 and CDR2 (germline): SGHRS, YFSETQ.

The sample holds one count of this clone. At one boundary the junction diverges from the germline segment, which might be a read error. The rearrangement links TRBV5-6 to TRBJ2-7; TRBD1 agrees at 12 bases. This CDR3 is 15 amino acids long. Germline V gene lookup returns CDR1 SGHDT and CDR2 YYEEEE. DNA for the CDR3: TGTGCCAGCAGCTTGGTTGGGACAGGGGGCCTCCCAGAGGACTTC. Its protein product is CASSLVGTGGLPEDF.

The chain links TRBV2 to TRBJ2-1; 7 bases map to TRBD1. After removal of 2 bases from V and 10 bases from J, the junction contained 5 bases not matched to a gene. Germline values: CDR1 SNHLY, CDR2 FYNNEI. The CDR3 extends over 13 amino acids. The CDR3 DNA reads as TGTGCCAGCAGTGAACGGGACAGCTCCGAGCAGTTCTTC. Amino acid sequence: CASSERDSSEQFF.

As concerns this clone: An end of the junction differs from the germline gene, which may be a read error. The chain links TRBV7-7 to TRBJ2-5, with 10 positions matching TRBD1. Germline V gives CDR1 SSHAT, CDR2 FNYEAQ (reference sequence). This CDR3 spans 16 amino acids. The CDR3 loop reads CASSLGTGVYQETQYF. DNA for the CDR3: TGTGCTAGCAGCCTCGGGACAGGGGTGTACCAAGAGACCCAGTACTTC.

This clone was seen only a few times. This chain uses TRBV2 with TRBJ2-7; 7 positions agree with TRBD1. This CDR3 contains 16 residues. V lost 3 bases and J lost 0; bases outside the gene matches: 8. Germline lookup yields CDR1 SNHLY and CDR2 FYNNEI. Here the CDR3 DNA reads TGTGCCAGCAGTGAGGGGGACAGAAGGTCCTCCTACGAGCAGTACTTC. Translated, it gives CASSEGDRRSSYEQYF.

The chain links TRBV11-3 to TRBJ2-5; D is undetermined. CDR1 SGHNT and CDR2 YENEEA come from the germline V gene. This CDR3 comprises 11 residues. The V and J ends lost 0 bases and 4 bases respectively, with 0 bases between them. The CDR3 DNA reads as TGTGCCAGCAGCTTAGAAGAGACCCAGTACTTC. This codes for CASSLEETQYF.

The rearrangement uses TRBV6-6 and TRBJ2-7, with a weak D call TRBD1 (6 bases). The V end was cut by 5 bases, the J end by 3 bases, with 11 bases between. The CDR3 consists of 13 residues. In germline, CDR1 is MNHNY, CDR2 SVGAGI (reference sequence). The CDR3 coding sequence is TGTGCCAGCAGTGCCTGGGGGCTCTACGAGCAGTACTTC. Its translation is CASSAWGLYEQYF.

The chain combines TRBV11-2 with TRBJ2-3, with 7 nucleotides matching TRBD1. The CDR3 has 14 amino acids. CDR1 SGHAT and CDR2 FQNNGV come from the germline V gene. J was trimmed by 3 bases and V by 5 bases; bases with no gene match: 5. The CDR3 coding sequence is TGTGCCAGCAGCCGGGGACAGAATACAGATACGCAGTATTTT. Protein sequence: CASSRGQNTDTQYF.

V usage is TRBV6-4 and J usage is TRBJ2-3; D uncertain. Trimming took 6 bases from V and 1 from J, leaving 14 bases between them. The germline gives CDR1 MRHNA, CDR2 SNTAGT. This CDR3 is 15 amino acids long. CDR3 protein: CASSQSVPGTDTQYF. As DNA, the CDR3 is TGTGCCAGCAGCCAGAGCGTACCTGGCACAGATACGCAGTATTTT.